This T cell receptor beta chain stems from a study of siplizumab effects on memory and regulatory T cells. Clones were read by immunoSEQ multiplex PCR, and TCRdb kept only the in-frame ones, dropping some. Among nearly 95,000 clones listed, 94% were seen once. The CDR3 has 13 residues. V was cut by 9 bases and J by 3 bases, with 12 bases left in between. CDR1 MNHEY and CDR2 SMNVEV come from the germline V gene (reference sequence). Sequencing used non-Treg CD4+ T cells sorted from blood. The rearrangement links TRBV27 to TRBJ2-4, with a possible D match to TRBD1 (5 bases). The TCR originated in a human donor in good health. The CDR3 DNA sequence: TGTGCCAGGGGGCAGGGTGTCAAAAACATTCAGTACTTC. The encoded protein is CARGQGVKNIQYF.